What follows is one TCR beta chain and its context. One entry per CDR3 protein, called by TCRdb with MiXCR from the 5' RACE reads. This table holds over 500,000 distinct CDR3 sequences, around 20% found once. The sample originates from a study of identical twins. The ends lost 1 base at V and 2 bases at J; junction bases unmatched: 1. There are 15 residues in the CDR3. In germline, CDR1 is LGHNA, CDR2 YSLEER. These data were also filed under a second study, of T cells expressing NK-cell markers.

The sequence came from a woman aged 18-29 years in good health. The sequenced sample consisted of CD4+ T cells sorted from blood. V gene TRBV4-3 combines with J gene TRBJ2-7; 11 positions match TRBD1. The CDR3 protein is CASSQGGQGAYEQYF. CDR3 DNA: TGCGCCAGCAGCCAAGGGGGACAGGGGGCCTACGAGCAGTACTTC.